This T cell receptor beta chain originates from a study of blood T cells in healthy people across ages. Combining a sample-barcoded 5' primer with a J-beta primer mix, a second PCR ran for 7 to 11 cycles. TCRdb redid the calling of the 5' RACE reads with MiXCR, one entry per CDR3 protein. This table holds about 1.1 million distinct CDR3 sequences, more than 30% found once. The authors drew around 11 milliliters of peripheral blood from each donor. On this clonotype: Its antigen is not known.

Study results and caveats: Getting older went along with TCR beta diversity per million T cells dropping roughly linearly.

The CDR3 contains 16 residues. CDR1 is LGHNA and CDR2 is YSLEER in the germline V gene. V lost 0 bases and J 2 bases, leaving 13 bases between the germline ends. Material for sequencing was blood. The sequence derives from a man between 18 and 29 years old in good health. The chain is built from TRBV4-3 and TRBJ1-2, with D unresolved. The CDR3 loop reads CASSQETQAPNYGYTF. The CDR3 nucleotides are TGCGCCAGCAGCCAAGAGACCCAGGCCCCAAACTATGGCTACACCTTC.